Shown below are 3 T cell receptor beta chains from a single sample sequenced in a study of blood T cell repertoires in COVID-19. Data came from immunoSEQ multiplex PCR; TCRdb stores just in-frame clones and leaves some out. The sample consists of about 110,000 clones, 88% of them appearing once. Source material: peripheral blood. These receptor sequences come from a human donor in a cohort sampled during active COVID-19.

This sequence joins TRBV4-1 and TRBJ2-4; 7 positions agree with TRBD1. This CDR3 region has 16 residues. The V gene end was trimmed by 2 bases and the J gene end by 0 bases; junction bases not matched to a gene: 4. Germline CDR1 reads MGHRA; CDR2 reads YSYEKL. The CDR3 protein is CASSQPYRGAKNIQYF. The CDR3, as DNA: TGCGCCAGCAGCCAACCATACAGGGGAGCCAAAAACATTCAGTACTTC.

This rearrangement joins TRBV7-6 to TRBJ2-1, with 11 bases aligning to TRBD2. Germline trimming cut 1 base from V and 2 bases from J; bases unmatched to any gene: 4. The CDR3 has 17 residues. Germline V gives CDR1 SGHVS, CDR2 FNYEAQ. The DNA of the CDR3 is TGTGCCAGCAGCTTAGGCCTGACTAGCGGGGCCTACAATGAGCAGTTCTTC. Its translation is CASSLGLTSGAYNEQFF.

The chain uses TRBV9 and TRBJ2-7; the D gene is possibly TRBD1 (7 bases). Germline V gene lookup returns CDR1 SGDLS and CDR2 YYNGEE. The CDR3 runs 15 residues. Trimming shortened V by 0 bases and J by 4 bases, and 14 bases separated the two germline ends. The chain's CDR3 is CASSVGVTGTYEQYF. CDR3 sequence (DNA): TGTGCCAGCAGCGTAGGAGTGACAGGGACTTACGAGCAGTACTTC.